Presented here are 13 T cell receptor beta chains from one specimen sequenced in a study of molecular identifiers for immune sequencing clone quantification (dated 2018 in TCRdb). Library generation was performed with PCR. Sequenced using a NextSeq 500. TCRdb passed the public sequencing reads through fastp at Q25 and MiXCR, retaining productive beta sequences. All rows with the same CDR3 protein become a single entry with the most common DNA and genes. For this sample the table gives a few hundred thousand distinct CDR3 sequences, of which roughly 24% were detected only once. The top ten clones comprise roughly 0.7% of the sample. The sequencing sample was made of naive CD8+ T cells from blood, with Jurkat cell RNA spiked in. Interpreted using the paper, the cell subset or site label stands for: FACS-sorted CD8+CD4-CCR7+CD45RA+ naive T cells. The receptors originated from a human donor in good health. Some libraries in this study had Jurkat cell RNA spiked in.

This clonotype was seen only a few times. This CDR3 reads CSAPRQEWDTEAFF. The CDR3 DNA follows: TGCAGTGCTCCCAGACAGGAATGGGACACTGAAGCTTTCTTT. The chain has TRBV20-1 and TRBJ1-1; D possibly corresponds to TRBD1 (6 bases). Germline V gives CDR1 DFQATT, CDR2 SNEGSKA (reference sequence). The CDR3 is 14 amino acids. V lost 5 bases, J lost 3 bases, and 16 bases lay in between.

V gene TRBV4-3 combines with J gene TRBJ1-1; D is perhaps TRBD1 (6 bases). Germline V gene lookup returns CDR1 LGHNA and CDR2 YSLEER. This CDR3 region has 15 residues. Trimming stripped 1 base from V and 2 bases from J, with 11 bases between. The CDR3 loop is CASSQAPGANTEAFF. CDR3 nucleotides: TGCGCCAGCAGCCAAGCTCCGGGGGCTAACACTGAAGCTTTCTTT.

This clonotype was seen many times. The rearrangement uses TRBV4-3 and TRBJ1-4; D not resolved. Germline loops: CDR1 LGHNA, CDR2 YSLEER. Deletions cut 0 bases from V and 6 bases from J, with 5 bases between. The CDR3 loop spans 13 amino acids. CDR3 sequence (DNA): TGCGCCAGCAGCCAAGACGGTTATGAAAAACTGTTTTTT. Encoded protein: CASSQDGYEKLFF.

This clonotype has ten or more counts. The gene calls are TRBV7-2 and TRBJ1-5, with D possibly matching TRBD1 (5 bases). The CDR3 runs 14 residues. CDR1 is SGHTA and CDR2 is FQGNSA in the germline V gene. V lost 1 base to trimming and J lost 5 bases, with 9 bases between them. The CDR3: CASSLEGVHQPQHF. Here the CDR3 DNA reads TGTGCCAGCAGCTTAGAAGGGGTCCATCAGCCCCAGCATTTT.

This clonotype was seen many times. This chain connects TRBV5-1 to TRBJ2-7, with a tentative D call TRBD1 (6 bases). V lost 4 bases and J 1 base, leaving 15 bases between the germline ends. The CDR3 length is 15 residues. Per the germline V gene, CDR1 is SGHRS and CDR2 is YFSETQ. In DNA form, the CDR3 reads TGCGCCAGCAGCCCGGGACACCAACCTTCCTACGAGCAGTACTTC. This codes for CASSPGHQPSYEQYF.

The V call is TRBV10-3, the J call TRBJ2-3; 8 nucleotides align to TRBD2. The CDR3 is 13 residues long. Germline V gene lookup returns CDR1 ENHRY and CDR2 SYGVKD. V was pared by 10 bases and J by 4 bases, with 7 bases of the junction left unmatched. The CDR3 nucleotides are TGTGCCACCGAGACTAGCGTAGCAGATACGCAGTATTTT. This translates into CATETSVADTQYF.

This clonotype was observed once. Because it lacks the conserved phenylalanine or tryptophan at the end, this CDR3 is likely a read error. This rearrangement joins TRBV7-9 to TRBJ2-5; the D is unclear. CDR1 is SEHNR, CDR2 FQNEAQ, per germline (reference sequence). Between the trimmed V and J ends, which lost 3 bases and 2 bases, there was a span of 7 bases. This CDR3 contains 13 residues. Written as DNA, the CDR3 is TGTGCCAGCAGCTTTCCGGATCAAGAGACCCAGTACTCC. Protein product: CASSFPDQETQYS.

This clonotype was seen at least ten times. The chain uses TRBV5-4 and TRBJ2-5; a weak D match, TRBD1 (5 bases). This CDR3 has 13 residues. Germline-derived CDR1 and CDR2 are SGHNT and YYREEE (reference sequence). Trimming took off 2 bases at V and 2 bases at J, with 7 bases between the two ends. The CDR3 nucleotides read TGTGCCAGCAGCTTTTCAGGGCAAGAGACCCAGTACTTC. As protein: CASSFSGQETQYF.

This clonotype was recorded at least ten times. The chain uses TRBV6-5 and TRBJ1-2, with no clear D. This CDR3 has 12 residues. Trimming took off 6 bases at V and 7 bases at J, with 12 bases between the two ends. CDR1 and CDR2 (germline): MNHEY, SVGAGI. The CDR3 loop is CASSQDSFGYTF. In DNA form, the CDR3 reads TGTGCCAGCAGCCAGGACTCTTTTGGCTACACCTTC.

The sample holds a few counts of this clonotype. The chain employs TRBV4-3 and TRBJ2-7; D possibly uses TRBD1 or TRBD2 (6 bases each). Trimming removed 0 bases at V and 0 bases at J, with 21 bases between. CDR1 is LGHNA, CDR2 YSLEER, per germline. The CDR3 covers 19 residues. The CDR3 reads CASSQETWEDSTSSYEQYF. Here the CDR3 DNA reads TGCGCCAGCAGCCAAGAAACGTGGGAGGACAGTACTAGCTCCTACGAGCAGTACTTC.

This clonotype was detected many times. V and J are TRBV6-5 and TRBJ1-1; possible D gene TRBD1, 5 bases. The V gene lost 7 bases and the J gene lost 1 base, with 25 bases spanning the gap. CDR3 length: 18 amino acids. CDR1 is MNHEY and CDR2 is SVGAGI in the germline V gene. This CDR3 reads CASTQRVREGVANTEAFF. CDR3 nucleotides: TGTGCCAGCACCCAGAGGGTCAGGGAGGGTGTCGCGAACACTGAAGCTTTCTTT.

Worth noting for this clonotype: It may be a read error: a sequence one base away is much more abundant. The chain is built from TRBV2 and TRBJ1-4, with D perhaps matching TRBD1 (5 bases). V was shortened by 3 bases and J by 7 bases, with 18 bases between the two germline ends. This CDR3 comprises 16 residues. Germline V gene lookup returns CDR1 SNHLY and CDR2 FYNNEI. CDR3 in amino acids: CASSDASGTVSEKLFF. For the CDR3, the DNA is TGTGCCAGCAGTGACGCCTCCGGGACCGTTAGTGAAAAACTGTTTTTT.

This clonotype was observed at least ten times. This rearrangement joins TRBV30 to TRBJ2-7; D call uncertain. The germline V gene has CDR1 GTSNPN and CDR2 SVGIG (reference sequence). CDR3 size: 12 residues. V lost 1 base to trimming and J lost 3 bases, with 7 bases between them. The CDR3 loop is CAWSDLSYEQYF. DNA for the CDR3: TGTGCCTGGAGTGACCTGAGCTACGAGCAGTACTTC.